Below are 28 T cell receptor beta chains sequenced from a single sample in a study of blood T cells in healthy people across ages. With a J-beta primer mix and a sample-barcoded 5' primer, a second PCR ran about 7 to 12 cycles. TCRdb analysed the 5' RACE reads with MiXCR anew, one entry per CDR3 protein. The data show some 1.5 million distinct CDR3 sequences, 28% seen once. Input material: blood. The source is a woman between 25 and 40 years old in good health.

CDR3 amino acids: CASSMVNEQFF. The CDR3 DNA reads TGTGCCAGCAGTATGGTTAATGAGCAGTTCTTC. The rearrangement uses TRBV2 and TRBJ2-1; the D is unclear. This CDR3 contains 11 residues. Trimming left V 5 bases short and J 7 bases short, with 6 bases between. The germline CDR1 and CDR2 sequences are SNHLY and FYNNEI.

This clonotype was detected many times. The rearrangement links TRBV12-5 to TRBJ2-7; the match to TRBD2 covers 8 bases. CDR1 LGHNT and CDR2 FRNRAP come from the germline V gene. V lost 6 bases and J lost 2; bases outside the gene matches: 3. There are 13 residues in the CDR3. The CDR3 region has the DNA TGTGCTAGTGGAGCGGGGGAGGCCTACGAGCAGTACTTC. Encoded protein: CASGAGEAYEQYF.

This rearrangement joins TRBV20-1 to TRBJ2-5; 14 bases are shared with TRBD2. Germline CDR1 is DFQATT and CDR2 is SNEGSKA (reference sequence). This CDR3 region has 14 residues. Losses at the gene ends were 6 bases for V and 7 bases for J; bases not matched to a gene: 7. CDR3 nucleotides: TGCAGTGCCACGACTAGCGGGGGGGCCGGGACCCAGTACTTC. Encoded protein: CSATTSGGAGTQYF.

A single count supports this clonotype. The chain couples TRBV20-1 to TRBJ2-1, with D perhaps given as TRBD1 or TRBD2 (6 bases each). Trimming removed 1 base from V and 4 bases from J, with 20 bases in between. CDR1 is DFQATT and CDR2 is SNEGSKA in the germline V gene (reference sequence). CDR3 length: 17 amino acids. The CDR3 reads CSARAFSGRGGYNEQFF. The CDR3 nucleotides are TGCAGTGCTAGAGCCTTCTCGGGCAGGGGAGGTTACAATGAGCAGTTCTTC.

This rearrangement joins TRBV6-5 to TRBJ2-7, with D perhaps being TRBD1 or TRBD2 (5 bases each). The CDR3 has 11 amino acids. V lost 2 bases, J lost 9 bases, and 8 bases lay in between. Looked up from germline, CDR1 is MNHEY and CDR2 is SVGAGI. CDR3 residues: CASSYAGRQYF. Here the CDR3 DNA reads TGTGCCAGCAGTTACGCAGGGAGGCAGTACTTC.

This clonotype has just a few counts. V gene TRBV20-1 combines with J gene TRBJ2-7, with 8 bases aligning to TRBD1. With 3 bases clipped from V and 4 bases from J, the junction kept 5 bases outside the gene matches. Germline loops: CDR1 DFQATT, CDR2 SNEGSKA (reference sequence). The CDR3 contains 13 residues. CDR3: CSASTGGRYEQYF. As DNA, the CDR3 is TGCAGTGCTAGTACAGGGGGGCGGTACGAGCAGTACTTC.

A few counts support this clonotype. V and J are TRBV2 and TRBJ2-3; no definite D call. Germline values: CDR1 SNHLY, CDR2 FYNNEI. The CDR3 has 15 amino acids. V was pared by 5 bases and J by 2 bases, with 14 bases between. CDR3 DNA: TGTGCCAGCAGTCGAGGTCCACCGGCCACAGATACGCAGTATTTT. Protein: CASSRGPPATDTQYF. Combining the CDR3 with reference TRBV2 and TRBJ2-3 gives the whole variable domain EPEVTQTPSHQVTQMGQEVILRCVPISNHLYFYWYRQILGQKVEFLVSFYNNEISEKSEIFDDQFSVERPDGSNFTLKIRSTKLEDSAMYFCASSRGPPATDTQYFGPGTRLTVL.

The chain joins TRBV7-6 to TRBJ1-5; D is perhaps TRBD1 (5 bases). The CDR3 runs 13 residues. Germline V gene data show CDR1 as SGHVS and CDR2 as FNYEAQ. Trimming removed 3 bases at V and 6 bases at J, with 9 bases between. The CDR3 nucleotides read TGTGCCAGCAGCTTTGGACAATGTCAGCCCCAGCATTTT. Its protein product is CASSFGQCQPQHF.

This clonotype occurred a few times. The chain combines TRBV2 with TRBJ2-3; perhaps D is TRBD1 or TRBD2 (5 bases each). Germline V gene sequence: CDR1 SNHLY, CDR2 FYNNEI. This CDR3 comprises 15 residues. Trimming removed 8 bases at V and 1 base at J, with 16 bases between. The CDR3 protein is CASQQGPPGTDTQYF. The CDR3 DNA reads TGTGCCAGCCAGCAGGGACCCCCCGGCACAGATACGCAGTATTTT.

V is TRBV28 and J is TRBJ2-6, with 7 bases identical to TRBD1. In germline, CDR1 is MDHEN, CDR2 SYDVKM. V dropped 2 bases and J dropped 0; count of bases not matched to a gene: 7. The CDR3 is 18 amino acids. The CDR3 loop is CASSLPGQVPSGANVLTF. CDR3 coding DNA: TGTGCCAGCAGTTTACCAGGACAGGTCCCCTCTGGGGCCAACGTCCTGACTTTC.

The CDR3 sequence: CASSPRDHSYEQYF. In DNA form, the CDR3 reads TGTGCCAGCAGTCCCCGGGACCACAGCTACGAGCAGTACTTC. J is TRBJ2-7 and V is TRBV12-3 or TRBV12-4; D possibly uses TRBD1 or TRBD2 (5 bases each). V was cut by 5 bases and J by 3 bases, with 14 bases left in between. The CDR3 is 14 residues long.

V and J are TRBV5-1 and TRBJ2-3; D perhaps matches TRBD1 (6 bases). CDR3 length: 13 amino acids. V was cut by 7 bases and J by 0 bases, with 9 bases left in between. Germline V gene data show CDR1 as SGHRS and CDR2 as YFSETQ. In DNA, the CDR3 is TGCGCCAGCCCAGGGGAGAGCACAGATACGCAGTATTTT. Its translation: CASPGESTDTQYF.

The genes are TRBV12-3 or TRBV12-4 and TRBJ2-3; tentative D call: TRBD1 (6 bases). The ends were cut back, 7 bases at V and 0 bases at J, with 14 bases in the middle. The CDR3 sequence is 15 residues long. CDR3 amino acids: CASTPRTASTDTQYF. The CDR3 coding sequence is TGTGCCAGCACGCCCAGGACAGCCAGCACAGATACGCAGTATTTT.

This clonotype was counted only a few times. V gene TRBV6-5 combines with J gene TRBJ2-7, with D tentatively TRBD2 (6 bases). The germline V and J ends were trimmed by 11 bases and 6 bases, with 23 bases remaining between them. The CDR3 spans 14 residues. CDR1 and CDR2 from the germline V gene are MNHEY and SVGAGI. The CDR3, as DNA: TGTGCCGCCCGGAGGGGCGCAGATTTTGGCGAGCAGTACTTC. Amino acids: CAARRGADFGEQYF.

The CDR3 is CASSADRGAYGYTF. In DNA form, the CDR3 reads TGCGCCAGCAGCGCGGACAGGGGGGCCTATGGCTACACCTTC. V is TRBV5-1 and J is TRBJ1-2; TRBD1 matches at 10 bases. The germline CDR1 and CDR2 sequences are SGHRS and YFSETQ. The CDR3 is 14 residues long. Trimming removed 4 bases from V and 4 bases from J; junction bases left unmatched: 4.

A few counts support this clonotype. The chain recombines TRBV5-1 with TRBJ1-1, with D tentatively TRBD1 (5 bases). Germline V gene data show CDR1 as SGHRS and CDR2 as YFSETQ. Trimming took off 6 bases at V and 5 bases at J, with 17 bases between the two ends. The CDR3 extends over 14 amino acids. In nucleotides, the CDR3 is TGCGCCAGCACCCCCAGAGGGGAGGAGACTGAAGCTTTCTTT. It yields the protein CASTPRGEETEAFF.

The chain links TRBV20-1 to TRBJ2-7, with D perhaps TRBD1 (5 bases). Trimming removed 2 bases from V and 7 bases from J, with 18 bases in between. The germline V gene encodes CDR1 DFQATT and CDR2 SNEGSKA (reference sequence). The CDR3 has 14 amino acids. As DNA, the CDR3 is TGCAGTGCTAGATTACCGACAGAAGACAATGAGCAGTACTTC. Amino acid sequence: CSARLPTEDNEQYF.

The V call is TRBV4-1, the J call TRBJ1-1; D ambiguous. The germline CDR1 and CDR2 sequences are MGHRA and YSYEKL. The CDR3 length is 14 residues. Trimming removed 0 bases at V and 6 bases at J, with 11 bases between. The CDR3: CASSQDGVKAEAFF. The CDR3 DNA reads as TGCGCCAGCAGCCAAGATGGGGTGAAGGCTGAAGCTTTCTTT.

This clonotype was seen a few times. The chain links TRBV5-5 to TRBJ2-5, with 13 positions matching TRBD2. V lost 4 bases, J lost 3 bases, and 6 bases stayed unmatched. CDR1 and CDR2 (germline): SGHKS, YYEKEE (reference sequence). CDR3 length equals 16 residues. CDR3 DNA: TGTGCCAGCAGCCGCATCGGGACTAGCGGGAAAGAGACCCAGTACTTC. Protein product: CASSRIGTSGKETQYF.

This clonotype was seen only a few times. The chain recombines TRBV20-1 with TRBJ1-5; possible D gene TRBD1, 6 bases. Trimming stripped 6 bases from V and 5 bases from J, with 17 bases between. Germline CDR1 is DFQATT and CDR2 is SNEGSKA (reference sequence). The CDR3 is 14 amino acids. The CDR3 protein is CSALTGTGDQPQHF. The CDR3 DNA reads TGCAGTGCGCTAACAGGGACGGGGGATCAGCCCCAGCATTTT.

The chain joins TRBV6-5 to TRBJ1-2; 8 bases agree with TRBD1. The CDR3 extends over 12 amino acids. Germline CDR1 reads MNHEY; CDR2 reads SVGAGI. Trimming at V came to 7 bases and at J to 6 bases, leaving 4 bases not matched to a gene. The CDR3 here is CASTQGAHGYTF. CDR3 in DNA: TGTGCCAGCACCCAGGGGGCCCATGGCTACACCTTC.

In this sample, this clonotype turned up a few times. CDR3 DNA sequence: TGTGCCAGCACCCTGAGGGGGTGGAATGGCTACACCTTC. Protein: CASTLRGWNGYTF. V usage is TRBV5-4 and J usage is TRBJ1-2; possibly TRBD1 for D (6 bases). CDR3 length: 13 residues. V was cut by 6 bases and J by 6 bases, with 15 bases left in between. Per germline, CDR1 SGHNT and CDR2 YYREEE (reference sequence).

A few counts support this clonotype. The chain carries TRBV6-2 or TRBV6-3 and TRBJ1-5, with TRBD1 identical over 7 bases. The CDR3 is made up of 15 amino acids. Germline V gene sequence: CDR1 MNHEY, CDR2 SVGEGT. V lost 6 bases to trimming and J lost 4 bases; unmatched junction nucleotides: 9. The CDR3 is CASRRTGVKNQPQHF. DNA for the CDR3: TGTGCCAGCAGACGCACAGGGGTGAAGAATCAGCCCCAGCATTTT.

The chain couples TRBV4-1 to TRBJ2-1, with a weak D call TRBD2 (7 bases). CDR1 is MGHRA and CDR2 is YSYEKL in the germline V gene. The ends were cut back, 0 bases at V and 7 bases at J, with 19 bases in the middle. This CDR3 region has 17 residues. The CDR3 here is CASSQDPAGGGGNEQFF. The CDR3 nucleotides read TGCGCCAGCAGCCAAGATCCCGCCGGGGGAGGGGGGAATGAGCAGTTCTTC.

Note on this clonotype: Germline and junction disagree at one end, which may indicate a read error. The chain links TRBV6-6 to TRBJ2-4; D remains unclear. CDR1 MNHNY and CDR2 SVGAGI come from the germline V gene (reference sequence). The CDR3 is 14 residues long. CDR3 sequence reads: CASSYRTERYIRYF. CDR3 in DNA: TGTGCCAGCAGTTATCGAACGGAGCGATACATTCGGTACTTC.

The V gene is TRBV20-1, the J gene TRBJ2-1, with TRBD2 identical over 14 bases. Germline CDR1 and CDR2: DFQATT and SNEGSKA (reference sequence). V was clipped by 0 bases and J by 6 bases; unmatched bases: 4. The CDR3 has 16 amino acids. The CDR3 DNA is TGCAGTGCTAGAGAGAGGGGACTAGCGGGAGTCAATGAGCAGTTCTTC. Translated, it gives CSARERGLAGVNEQFF.

The rearrangement links TRBV20-1 to TRBJ2-1; TRBD2 agrees at 8 bases. Trimming cost V 0 bases and J 0 bases; bases outside gene matches: 7. The CDR3 is 17 amino acids. Germline assignment: CDR1 DFQATT and CDR2 SNEGSKA (reference sequence). CDR3 sequence reads: CSARERGALSSYNEQFF. CDR3 DNA sequence: TGCAGTGCTAGAGAGCGGGGGGCCTTGAGCTCCTACAATGAGCAGTTCTTC.

This clonotype was found a few times. The CDR3 coding sequence is TGCGCCAGCAGCCTACCCGGGCCCAACAGGGGAGATACGCAGTATTTT. It yields the protein CASSLPGPNRGDTQYF. V gene TRBV5-1 combines with J gene TRBJ2-3; TRBD1 matches 7 bases. The germline V gene encodes CDR1 SGHRS and CDR2 YFSETQ. The CDR3 sequence is 16 residues long. With V trimmed by 4 bases and J by 5 bases, 13 bases remained unmatched.